The present T cell receptor (beta chain) was sequenced within a study of T cell repertoires in cytomegalovirus infection (dated by TCRdb to the late 2010s). General notes on the study: Donor HLA type was relevant to the analysis, as public TCR beta signatures indicated carriage of CMV infection together with the matching HLA type.

What the work shows at the level of the full study, not this receptor alone: In the ex vivo response, HLA-C-restricted CMV-specific TCR beta clonotypes were dominant, and in two of eight donors the single most frequent clonotype came from this HLA-C-restricted group. Carriers of CMV infection plus the relevant HLA type were discriminated by the cumulative frequency of public TCR beta family members in the study cohort and in an independent roughly 370-donor cohort.

Sequencing instrument: Illumina HiSeq 1500. TCRdb reprocessed the public reads (quality trimming at Q25 with fastp, clone calling with MiXCR) and kept in-frame beta chains. Rows merge per CDR3 protein into single entries with the most common DNA and genes. The sample has roughly 280,000 distinct CDR3 sequences on record, roughly 13% of them singletons. The top ten clones comprise around 8.1% of the sample. Regarding this clonotype: The antigen it binds to is not known. Base qualities are not provided; no much larger clone lies one nucleotide away.

What was sequenced was PBMCs. This clonotype was obtained from a human donor in good health (CMV status not recorded). Some clones in this sample may be carry-over from other donors' samples.

The sequence in DNA is TGTGCCAGCAGTGTTCACAGACCCTACGAGCAGTACTTC. It encodes CASSVHRPYEQYF. Here the chain combines TRBV2 and TRBJ2-7; too little of a D gene remains to name it. The germline ends are 9 bases apart after V is trimmed by 4 bases and J by 2 bases. The germline V gene sets CDR1 to SNHLY and CDR2 to FYNNEI. The CDR3 contains 13 residues, cysteine and phenylalanine counted. Just the 39-base CDR3 DNA is kept, in frame starting at base 1.